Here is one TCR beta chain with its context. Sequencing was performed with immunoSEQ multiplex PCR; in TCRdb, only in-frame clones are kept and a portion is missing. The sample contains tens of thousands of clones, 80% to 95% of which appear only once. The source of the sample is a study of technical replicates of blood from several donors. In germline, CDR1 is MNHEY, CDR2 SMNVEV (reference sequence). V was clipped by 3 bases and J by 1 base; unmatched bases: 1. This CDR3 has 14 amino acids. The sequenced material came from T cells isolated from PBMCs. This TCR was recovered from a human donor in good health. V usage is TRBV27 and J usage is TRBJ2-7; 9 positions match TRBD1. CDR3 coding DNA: TGTGCCAGCAGTTTCGGGACAGGGTCCTACGAGCAGTACTTC. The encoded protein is CASSFGTGSYEQYF.